This is a list of T cell receptor beta chains from one sample in a study of cytomegalovirus exposure and HLA in healthy donors. Sequenced by immunoSEQ multiplex PCR; TCRdb stores in-frame clones only, minus some. The sample holds about 130,000 clones; 65% to 90% are singletons and the top ten take approximately 2.5%. The sequenced sample consisted of PBMCs. Receptor source: a man aged 50-59 years in good health and CMV-seronegative. Each CDR3 is given with its conserved first and last residue. A D gene is named only where the DNA matches it firmly. For some rows the clone size is stated as once, few or many, or as a class when expanded; others skip it.

clone_size	d_call	v_call	j_call	cdr3_aa
NA	NA	TRBV7-9	TRBJ2-5	CASQGDHQETQYF
NA	NA	TRBV5-1	TRBJ1-1	CASSLQGMNTEAFF
NA	TRBD1	TRBV5-4	TRBJ2-5	CASSSTGTGGQETQYF
NA	NA	TRBV19	TRBJ2-3	CASSIVPTDTQYF
NA	TRBD2	TRBV9	TRBJ2-7	CASSETSGGAGEQYF
NA	TRBD1	TRBV6-1	TRBJ1-2	CASRTGAGSSGYTF
once	NA	TRBV4-2	TRBJ1-5	CASSQEEQSNQPQHF
few	TRBD2	TRBV9	TRBJ2-3	CASSGSGGNTDTQYF
NA	NA	TRBV4-3	TRBJ1-2	CASSQVQGLGRSRDGYTF
NA	NA	TRBV11-2	TRBJ1-5	CASSPTGTSGQPQHF
few	NA	TRBV4-1	TRBJ1-2	CASSQDSRGQTNYGYTF
NA	NA	TRBV27	TRBJ2-7	CASSLLRSSYEQYF
NA	NA	TRBV30	TRBJ2-1	CAWRPDTYNEQFF
once	NA	TRBV5-6	TRBJ2-1	CASSLYQYNEQFF
once	NA	TRBV5-1	TRBJ2-5	CASSFVEGGPETQYF
NA	NA	TRBV9	TRBJ1-5	CASSDTGNSNQPQHF
NA	NA	TRBV5-4	TRBJ1-3	CASSLSRGENTIYF
NA	NA	TRBV7-6	TRBJ1-1	CASSLSEGNTEAFF
once	TRBD1	TRBV7-2	TRBJ2-2	CASSLGTGAGELFF
NA	TRBD1	TRBV2	TRBJ1-6	CASSRDSLYNSPLHF
NA	NA	TRBV4-2	TRBJ2-5	CASRTGGGQETQYF
NA	NA	TRBV18	TRBJ1-1	CASSPQSQKNTEAFF
NA	NA	TRBV10-3	TRBJ2-3	CAISDARRGGATDTQYF
NA	NA	TRBV5-8	TRBJ2-2	CASSSRQVTGELFF
NA	TRBD2	TRBV30	TRBJ2-6	CAWSGAGSQSGANVLTF
once	NA	TRBV5-1	TRBJ2-3	CASSLGQGRFGTQYF
NA	TRBD2	TRBV19	TRBJ2-7	CASKWTSGTYEQYF
NA	NA	TRBV12-5	TRBJ1-2	CASGDWGGRANYGYTF
NA	NA	TRBV5-1	NA	CASSLVVPSYEQYF
NA	TRBD1	TRBV20-1	TRBJ2-7	CSAGQPYEQYF
NA	NA	TRBV7-9	TRBJ2-2	CASSLAGWGAGELFF
NA	NA	TRBV9	TRBJ1-5	CASSVGVLGGQPQHF
NA	NA	TRBV19	TRBJ1-4	CASSKTPQGLEKLFF
NA	NA	TRBV15	TRBJ1-2	CATSRDGEVGWGEGYTF
NA	TRBD1	TRBV5-1	TRBJ2-1	CASSLGDSGDEQFF
once	TRBD1	TRBV6-5	TRBJ1-1	CASSFRGQGDTEAFF
NA	TRBD2	TRBV13	TRBJ2-5	CASSLGGGGADETQYF
NA	TRBD2	TRBV4-1	TRBJ2-3	CASSPPHRGVTDTQYF
NA	TRBD2	TRBV28	TRBJ2-1	CASSSGAYNEQFF
NA	NA	TRBV15	TRBJ2-7	CATSRNPGPYYEQYF
NA	TRBD1	TRBV27	TRBJ1-1	CASRLQGDRMNTEAFF